This T cell receptor (beta chain) appears in the sequencing data of a study of blood T cell repertoires in COVID-19. The ends lost 6 bases at V and 4 bases at J; junction bases unmatched: 0. This CDR3 has 11 amino acids. CDR1 MNHEY and CDR2 SMNVEV come from the germline V gene (reference sequence). Assay used: immunoSEQ multiplex PCR; TCRdb lists only in-frame clones, some missing. The sample consists of 400,000 to 450,000 clones, 75% to 90% of them appearing once. Sample: peripheral blood. This clonotype originated in a woman aged 30 to 39 with active or convalescent COVID-19. V gene TRBV27 combines with J gene TRBJ2-7; TRBD1 agrees at 7 bases. CDR3 sequence: CASRTGYEQYF. CDR3 coding DNA: TGTGCCAGCAGGACAGGGTACGAGCAGTACTTC.